This TCR beta chain stems from a study of blood T cells in healthy people across ages. Together with a sample-barcoded 5' primer, a J-beta primer mix was included in a second PCR lasting about 6 to 11 cycles. Using its own MiXCR run on the 5' RACE reads, TCRdb lists one record per CDR3 protein. The table records 800,000 to 1,300,000 distinct CDR3 sequences, approximately 25% of them present only once. V lost 6 bases to trimming and J lost 6 bases, with 24 bases between them. This CDR3 comprises 15 residues. Germline V gene lookup returns CDR1 DFQATT and CDR2 SNEGSKA (reference sequence). Notes on the study in general: Both naive CD4+ cell counts and diversity were greater in long-lived donors than in aged donors.

Points on this clonotype: Its antigen is not identified.

These data also formed part of another study, on T cells of mothers and their children. That work adds: Whether related or unrelated, pairs show similar shaping of TCR recombination output by thymic selection. Mothers and children who were related shared slightly more overlap than unrelated pairs, but not significantly more.

Material for sequencing was blood. The chain combines TRBV20-1 with TRBJ2-7; the D gene is possibly TRBD1 (6 bases). The receptor comes from a girl aged 2-10 years in good health. CDR3 DNA: TGCAGTGCCAGCCCCCAGGGGTCATTTTTCTGCGAGCAGTACTTC. As protein: CSASPQGSFFCEQYF.